Sequencing of this TCR beta chain was carried out in a study of CD8+CD57+ T cells in acquired aplastic anemia. Background on the study: Recorded DNA amounts for sorted CD4+ and CD8+ cells had an average of approximately 3 ug. Healthy donor CD4+ cell samples had a mean of about 10.8 million reads. Study-level points and caveats: Controls and patients did not differ significantly in CD8+ Simpson's diversity. The same twenty-nine CD8+ CDR3 sequences occurred in patients and in controls.

This clonotype appeared many times. Its antigen is unknown. The CDR3 length is 15 residues. The germline CDR1 and CDR2 sequences are SGHRS and YFSETQ. With 2 bases clipped from V and 3 bases from J, the junction kept 6 bases outside the gene matches. TCR beta VDJ and CDR3 were profiled, and genomic DNA was the template. TCRdb recomputed calls from the reads with MiXCR, one row per CDR3 protein. The data hold about 160,000 distinct CDR3 sequences, with approximately 40% observed a single time. The clonotype comes from a human donor in good health. The gene calls are TRBV5-1 and TRBJ2-7; 9 bases map to TRBD2. The sample consisted of sorted CD4+, CD8+, or CD8+CD57+ T cells (not recorded which) from PBMCs. CDR3 in amino acids: CASSFLPSGNYEQYF. The CDR3 bases are TGCGCCAGCAGCTTTTTACCTAGCGGGAACTACGAGCAGTACTTC.